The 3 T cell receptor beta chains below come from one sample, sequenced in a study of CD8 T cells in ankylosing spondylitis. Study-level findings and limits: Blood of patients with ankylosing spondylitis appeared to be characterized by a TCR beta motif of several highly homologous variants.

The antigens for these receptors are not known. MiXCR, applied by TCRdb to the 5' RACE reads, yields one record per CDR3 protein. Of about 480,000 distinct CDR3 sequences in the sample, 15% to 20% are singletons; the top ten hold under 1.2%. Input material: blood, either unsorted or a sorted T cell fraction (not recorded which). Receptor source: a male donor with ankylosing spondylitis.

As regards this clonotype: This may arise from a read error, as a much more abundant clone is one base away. The CDR3 sequence: CASSTQKNTEAFF. CDR3 DNA: TGTGCCAGCAGCACACAGAAGAACACTGAAGCTTTCTTT. This rearrangement joins TRBV7-3 to TRBJ1-1; D uncertain. The CDR3 is made up of 13 amino acids. V was cut by 5 bases and J by 1 base, with 8 bases left in between. The V gene's germline CDR1 is SGHTA and CDR2 FQGTGA.

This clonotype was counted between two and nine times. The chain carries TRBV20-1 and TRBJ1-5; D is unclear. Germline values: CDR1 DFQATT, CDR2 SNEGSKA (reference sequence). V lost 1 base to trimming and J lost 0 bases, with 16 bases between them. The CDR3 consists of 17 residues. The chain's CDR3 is CSARAPPAGHSNQPQHF. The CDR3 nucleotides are TGCAGTGCTAGAGCCCCTCCGGCAGGTCATAGCAATCAGCCCCAGCATTTT.

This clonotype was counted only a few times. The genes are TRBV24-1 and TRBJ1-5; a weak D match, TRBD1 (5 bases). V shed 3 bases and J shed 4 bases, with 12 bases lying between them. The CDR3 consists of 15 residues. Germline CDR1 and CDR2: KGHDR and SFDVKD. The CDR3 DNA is TGTGCCACCAGTGATCCGAGGAGGGGTAATCAGCCCCAGCATTTT. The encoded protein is CATSDPRRGNQPQHF.